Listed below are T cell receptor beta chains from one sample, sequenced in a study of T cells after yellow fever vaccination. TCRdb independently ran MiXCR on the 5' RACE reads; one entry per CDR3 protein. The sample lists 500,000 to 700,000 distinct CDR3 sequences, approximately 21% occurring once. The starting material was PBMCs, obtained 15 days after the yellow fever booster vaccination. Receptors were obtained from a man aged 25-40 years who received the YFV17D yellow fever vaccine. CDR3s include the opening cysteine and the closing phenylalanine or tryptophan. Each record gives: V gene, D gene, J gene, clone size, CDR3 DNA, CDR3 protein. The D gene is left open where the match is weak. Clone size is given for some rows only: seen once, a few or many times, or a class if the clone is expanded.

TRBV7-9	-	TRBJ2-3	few	TGTGCCAGCAGCGCCCCCCGCGGGGCGCGAGATACGCAGTATTTT	CASSAPRGARDTQYF
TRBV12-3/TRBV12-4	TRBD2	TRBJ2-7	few	TGTGCCAGCAGTCCGACTAGCGGGCCAGACGAGCAGTACTTC	CASSPTSGPDEQYF
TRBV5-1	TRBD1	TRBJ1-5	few	TGCGCCAGCAGTTTGGGCCCCGGGACAGGGGGCAATCAGCCCCAGCATTTT	CASSLGPGTGGNQPQHF
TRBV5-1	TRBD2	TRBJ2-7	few	TGCGCCAGCAGCTTTCGGGAGGGAATCTACGAGCAGTACTTC	CASSFREGIYEQYF
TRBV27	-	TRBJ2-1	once	TGTGCCAGCAGTTTAGAAAGTAGAGGATATGAGCAGTTCTTC	CASSLESRGYEQFF
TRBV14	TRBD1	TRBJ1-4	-	TGTGCCAGCAGCCGAAGGACAGGCGCTGAAAAACTGTTTTTT	CASSRRTGAEKLFF
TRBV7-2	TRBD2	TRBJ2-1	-	TGTGCCAGCAGCTTAGGCGGGGTTGGCGGGAGCATTGAGCAGTTCTTC	CASSLGGVGGSIEQFF
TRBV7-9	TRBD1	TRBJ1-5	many	TGTGCCAGCAGCTGGGACAGGGAGTCAGATCAGCCCCAGCATTTT	CASSWDRESDQPQHF
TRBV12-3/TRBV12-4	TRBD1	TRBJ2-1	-	TGTGCCAGCAGTCCGGGACAGCACATAAACAATGAGCAGTTCTTC	CASSPGQHINNEQFF
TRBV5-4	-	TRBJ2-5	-	TGTGCCAGCAGACCGGGCTCCGGACTGGGACAAGAGACCCAGTACTTT	CASRPGSGLGQETQYF
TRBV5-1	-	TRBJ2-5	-	TGCGCCAGCAGCTTGGAACTACAAGAGACCCAGTACTTC	CASSLELQETQYF
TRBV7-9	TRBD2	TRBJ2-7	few	TGTGCCAGCAGCGGGGGGACTAGCGGTACCTACGAGCAGTACTTC	CASSGGTSGTYEQYF
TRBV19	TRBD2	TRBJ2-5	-	TGTGCCAGTAGTCTAGCGGGAGGAACCCAAGAGACCCAGTACTTC	CASSLAGGTQETQYF
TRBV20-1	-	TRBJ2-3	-	TGCAGTGCACCTGCTAGCGCCACAGATACGCAGTATTTT	CSAPASATDTQYF
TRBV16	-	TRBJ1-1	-	TGTGCCAGCAGCCAACTCATCAGGACAGCGGAAGCTTTCTTT	CASSQLIRTAEAFF
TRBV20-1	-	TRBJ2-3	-	TGCAGTGCTAGATCCCATAGCACAGATACGCAGTATTTT	CSARSHSTDTQYF
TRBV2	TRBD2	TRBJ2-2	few	TGTGCCAGCAGTGAAGCGCACCTAGCGGGAGCCCCGGTGGGCACCGGGGAGCTGTTTTTT	CASSEAHLAGAPVGTGELFF
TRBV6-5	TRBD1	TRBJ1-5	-	TGTGCCAGCAGTTCCCATTCAGGGGGACGTAACAATCAGCCCCAGCATTTT	CASSSHSGGRNNQPQHF
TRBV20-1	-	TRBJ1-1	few	TGCAGTGCATTATCCGGGACACAACTTATGAACACTGAAGCTTTCTTT	CSALSGTQLMNTEAFF
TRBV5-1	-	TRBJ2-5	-	TGCGCCAGCAAAATGGGAGAGACCCAGTACTTC	CASKMGETQYF
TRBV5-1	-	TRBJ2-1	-	TGCGCCAGCGGGCGGGACCCGAGCGGCAATGAGCAGTTCTTC	CASGRDPSGNEQFF
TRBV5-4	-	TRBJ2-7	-	TGTGCCAGCAGCTTTTCGGGAGTGGCCGAGCAGTACTTC	CASSFSGVAEQYF
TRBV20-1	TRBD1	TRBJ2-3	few	TGCAGTGCTAGTGACAGGGCAGCTAGCACAGATACGCAGTATTTT	CSASDRAASTDTQYF
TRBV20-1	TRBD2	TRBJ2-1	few	TGCAGTGCTAGAGATTGGGGACTAGCGGGACCCTTCGACGAGCAGTTCTTC	CSARDWGLAGPFDEQFF
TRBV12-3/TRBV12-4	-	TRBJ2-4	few	TGTGCCAGCAGGTGGCTAGCCAAAAACATTCAGTACTTC	CASRWLAKNIQYF
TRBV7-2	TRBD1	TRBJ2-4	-	TGTGCCAGCAGAACCACTGGGACAGAAAACATTCAGTACTTC	CASRTTGTENIQYF
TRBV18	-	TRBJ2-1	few	TGTGCCAGCTCACCACAGGGAGGGCAGTTCTTC	CASSPQGGQFF
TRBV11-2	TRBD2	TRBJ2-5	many	TGCGCCAGCAGCTTAGGGACTAGCGGCCAAGAGACCCAGTACTTC	CASSLGTSGQETQYF
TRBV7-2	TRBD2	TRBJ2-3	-	TGTGCCAGCAGCTGGGCCGGAGCGGGATACACAGATACGCAGTATTTT	CASSWAGAGYTDTQYF
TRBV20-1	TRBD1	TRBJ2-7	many	TGCAGTGTTCCCTTACTGACAGGGTTCCGCTACGAGCAGTACTTC	CSVPLLTGFRYEQYF
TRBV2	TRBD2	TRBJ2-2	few	TGTGCCAGCAGTGAAGCCGCGGGAGGGCCTGGCGGGGAGCTGTTTTTT	CASSEAAGGPGGELFF
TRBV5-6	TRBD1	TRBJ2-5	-	TGTGCCAGCAGCGATGACAGGGGTGGAAAGACCCAGTACTTC	CASSDDRGGKTQYF
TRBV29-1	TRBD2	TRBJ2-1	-	TGCAGCGTGGCGGGGGTACTAGCGGGAGTGTACAATGAGCAGTTCTTC	CSVAGVLAGVYNEQFF
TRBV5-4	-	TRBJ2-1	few	TGTGCCAGCAGCATTGGGACAACTCTCTACAATGAGCAGTTCTTC	CASSIGTTLYNEQFF
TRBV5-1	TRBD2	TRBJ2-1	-	TGCGCCAGCAGCTTGCTAGCGGGAGGTCAGTACAATGAGCAGTTCTTC	CASSLLAGGQYNEQFF
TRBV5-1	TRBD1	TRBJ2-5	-	TGCGCCAGCAGCAGAACTCCCGGGACAGAAGAGACCCAGTACTTC	CASSRTPGTEETQYF
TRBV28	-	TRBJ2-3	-	TGTGCCAGCAGTTTTTGGGGGCCCACAGATACGCAGTATTTT	CASSFWGPTDTQYF